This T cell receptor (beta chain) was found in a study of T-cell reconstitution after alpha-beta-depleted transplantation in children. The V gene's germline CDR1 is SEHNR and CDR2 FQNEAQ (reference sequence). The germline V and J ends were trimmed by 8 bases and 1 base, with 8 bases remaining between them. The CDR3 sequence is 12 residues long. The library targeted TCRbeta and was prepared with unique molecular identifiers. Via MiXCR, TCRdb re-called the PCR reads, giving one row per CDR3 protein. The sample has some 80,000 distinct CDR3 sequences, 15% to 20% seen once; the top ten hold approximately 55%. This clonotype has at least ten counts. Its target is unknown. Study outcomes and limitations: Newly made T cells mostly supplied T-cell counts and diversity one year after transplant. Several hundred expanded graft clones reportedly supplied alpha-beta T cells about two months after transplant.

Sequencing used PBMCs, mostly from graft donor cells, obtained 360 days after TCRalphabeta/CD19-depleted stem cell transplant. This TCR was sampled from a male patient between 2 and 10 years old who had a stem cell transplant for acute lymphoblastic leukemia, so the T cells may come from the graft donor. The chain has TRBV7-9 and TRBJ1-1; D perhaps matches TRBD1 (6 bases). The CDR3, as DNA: TGTGCCAGCGGGACATGGAACACTGAAGCTTTCTTT. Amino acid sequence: CASGTWNTEAFF.